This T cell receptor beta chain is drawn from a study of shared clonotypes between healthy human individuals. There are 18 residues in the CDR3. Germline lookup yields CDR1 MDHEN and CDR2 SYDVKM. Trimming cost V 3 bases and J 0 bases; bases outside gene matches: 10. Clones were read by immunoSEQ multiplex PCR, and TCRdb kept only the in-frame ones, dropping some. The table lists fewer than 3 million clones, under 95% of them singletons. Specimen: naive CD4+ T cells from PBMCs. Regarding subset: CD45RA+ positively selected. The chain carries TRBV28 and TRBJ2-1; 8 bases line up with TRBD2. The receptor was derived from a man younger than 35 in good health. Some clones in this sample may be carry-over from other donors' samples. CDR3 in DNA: TGTGCCAGCAGTTTTGCGGGACTAGGGCGAAGCTCCTACAATGAGCAGTTCTTC. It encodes CASSFAGLGRSSYNEQFF.